Listed here is a single TCR beta chain. The record originates from a study of T cell responses to AZD1222 COVID-19 vaccine. Profiling relied on immunoSEQ multiplex PCR, and the TCRdb table lists in-frame clones only, not all of them. The sample shows roughly 93,000 clones, about 90% of them seen only once. Per the germline V gene, CDR1 is SGHTA and CDR2 is FQGNSA. The V and J ends lost 3 bases and 6 bases respectively, with 14 bases between them. The CDR3 is 14 amino acids. The chain joins TRBV7-2 to TRBJ1-1, with D possibly being TRBD1 (6 bases). The specimen comprised peripheral blood, sampled on day 0 of MenACWY control vaccination. The sequence derives from an adult in good health. This CDR3 reads CASSFAGGRSEAFF. The CDR3 DNA reads as TGTGCCAGCAGCTTTGCTGGGGGGCGTTCTGAAGCTTTCTTT.